These T cell receptor beta chains were read from a single sample in a study of blood T cells in healthy people across ages. MiXCR, run by TCRdb on the 5' RACE reads, gives a single entry per CDR3 protein. This table has fewer than 900,000 distinct CDR3 sequences, about 42% appearing once. Input material: blood. The receptors shown here come from a woman in her fifties or sixties in good health. Each CDR3 is given with its conserved first and last residue. The D gene is left open where the match is weak. Clone size is not always given. Where it is, it says once, few, many or a class for expanded clones.

clone_size d_call j_call v_call cdr3_nt cdr3_aa
NA NA TRBJ1-1 TRBV5-1 TGCGCCAGCAGCCGGGGGTTCGGTACTGAAGCTTTCTTT CASSRGFGTEAFF
NA NA TRBJ2-7 TRBV4-3 TGCGCCAGCAGCCAAGAAGGCAGGGCGCGGTACGAGCAGTACTTC CASSQEGRARYEQYF
few NA TRBJ1-1 TRBV20-1 TGCAGTGCTCCATCGGGAAACACTGAAGCTTTCTTT CSAPSGNTEAFF
NA TRBD2 TRBJ2-1 TRBV5-1 TGCGCCAGCGTAGCGGGAACTTACAATGAGCAGTTCTTC CASVAGTYNEQFF
NA TRBD2 TRBJ2-1 TRBV3-1 TGTGCCAGCCGCGCGGGAGGCGGCAATGAGCAGTTCTTC CASRAGGGNEQFF
NA NA TRBJ2-2 TRBV11-2 TGTGCCAGCAGCTCCGACATCACCGGGGAGCTGTTTTTT CASSSDITGELFF
NA NA TRBJ2-3 TRBV12-3/TRBV12-4 TGTGCCAGCAGTCTAGGGCTTTGGGGCGGGGAGACCTACACAGATACGCAGTATTTT CASSLGLWGGETYTDTQYF
NA NA TRBJ2-7 TRBV10-3 TGTGCCATCAGTGAGTCGAGGGGGGACGAGCAGTACTTC CAISESRGDEQYF
NA NA TRBJ2-2 TRBV18 TGTGCCAGCTCAGATAGAGTGGACACCGGGGAGCTGTTTTTT CASSDRVDTGELFF
few TRBD1 TRBJ2-1 TRBV3-1 TGTGCCAGCAGCCCCCGGGACAGGCGCCAACGGGAGCAGTTCTTC CASSPRDRRQREQFF
many NA TRBJ1-5 TRBV29-1 TGCAGCGTTGGGACGGGATTCGATAGCAATCAGCCCCAGCATTTT CSVGTGFDSNQPQHF
NA NA TRBJ1-1 TRBV20-1 TGCAGTGCTAGAAAAGTGAGGAACACTGAAACTTTCTTT CSARKVRNTETFF
NA TRBD1 TRBJ2-2 TRBV11-3 TGTGCCAGCAGCATACAGGGGGCCAGTTTCGGGGAGCTGTTTTTT CASSIQGASFGELFF
NA NA TRBJ2-1 TRBV20-1 TGCAGTGCTAGGCGGGATAATGAGCAGTTCTTC CSARRDNEQFF
NA NA TRBJ2-7 TRBV28 TGTGCCAGCATCGGTGAGGGTGCGTCCTACGAGCAGTACTTC CASIGEGASYEQYF
NA TRBD1 TRBJ1-5 TRBV19 TGTGCCAGTAATGACAGGGGAAGCAATCAGCCCCAGCATTTT CASNDRGSNQPQHF
NA TRBD2 TRBJ2-7 TRBV4-2 TGTGCCAGCAGCCCCTCACTAGCGGGAGTATACGAGCAGTACTTC CASSPSLAGVYEQYF
NA NA TRBJ2-1 TRBV10-3 TGTGCCATCAGTGAGTCCCCAGGGTACAATGAGCAGTTCTTC CAISESPGYNEQFF
NA NA TRBJ2-3 TRBV20-1 TGCAGTGCGGCCCCCGGACCTAGCACAGATACGCAGTATTTT CSAAPGPSTDTQYF
many NA TRBJ2-7 TRBV6-2/TRBV6-3 TGTGCCTCCGCGATGGGGTCCCTAGGGGAGCAGTACTTC CASAMGSLGEQYF
NA NA TRBJ2-3 TRBV12-5 TGTGCTAGTGGTTTTGGACGGGAAGCAGATACGCAGTATTTT CASGFGREADTQYF
many TRBD2 TRBJ2-1 TRBV29-1 TGCAGCGTCGGGTTCGTTAGCGGGAAACCCTACAATGAGCAGTTCTTC CSVGFVSGKPYNEQFF
NA NA TRBJ2-5 TRBV20-1 TGCAGTGCCGGAGCCTCCGGGGCCCAGTACTTC CSAGASGAQYF
few NA TRBJ2-4 TRBV6-2/TRBV6-3 TGTGCCAGCAGTTGGGACACAAAAAACATTCAGTACTTC CASSWDTKNIQYF
few TRBD2 TRBJ2-3 TRBV7-2 TGTGCCAGCAGCTCGCCTAGCGGGAGAAGGGAAGATACGCAGTATTTT CASSSPSGRREDTQYF
NA NA TRBJ2-1 TRBV7-9 TGTGTCAGCAGCCCTTCCATCCTCATCCACAATGAGCAGTTCTTC CVSSPSILIHNEQFF
NA NA TRBJ2-1 TRBV21-1 TGTGCCAGCAGCAACTGCGCCAGCGGTTCCTACAATGAGCAGTTCTTC CASSNCASGSYNEQFF
NA TRBD2 TRBJ2-1 TRBV25-1 TGTGCCACCGAGGACGGGCCATCAGGGACTAGCGGCTACAATGAGCAGTTCTTC CATEDGPSGTSGYNEQFF
few NA TRBJ2-5 TRBV4-3 TGCGCCAGCAGCCAAGGGATAACAGGGACCCAGTACTTC CASSQGITGTQYF
many TRBD1 TRBJ2-7 TRBV20-1 TGCAGTGCTAGAGATAGCGACAGGGGCGAGCAGTACTTC CSARDSDRGEQYF
few TRBD2 TRBJ2-1 TRBV9 TGTGCCAGCAGCGCGACTAGCGGGGGGGCATATGAGCAGTTCTTC CASSATSGGAYEQFF
NA NA TRBJ2-4 TRBV28 TGTGCCAGCAGTTGGGCAAGTAATCCCAAAAACATTCAGTACTTC CASSWASNPKNIQYF
NA TRBD1 TRBJ2-2 TRBV19 TGTGCCAGTAGTGGGACAGGGAGCTTGAACACCGGGGAGCTGTTTTTT CASSGTGSLNTGELFF
NA TRBD1 TRBJ2-7 TRBV4-2 TGTGCCAGCAGCCAAGGGACAGGGGTCATCTACGAGCAGTACTTC CASSQGTGVIYEQYF
few NA TRBJ1-2 TRBV29-1 TGCAGCGCTACCGACAGTACCTATGGCTACACCTTC CSATDSTYGYTF
NA NA TRBJ1-1 TRBV18 TGTGCCAGCTCACCGTCGGGAGGGACTGAAGCTTTCTTT CASSPSGGTEAFF
NA NA TRBJ1-2 TRBV12-3/TRBV12-4 TGTGCCAGCAGTTTAGCCGCAGGGATTTCGGGCTATGGCTACACCTTC CASSLAAGISGYGYTF
NA TRBD1 TRBJ1-1 TRBV20-1 TGCAGTGCTAGAGATGAGCTGGGGGACAGGGCCCTTAACACTGAAGCTTTCTTT CSARDELGDRALNTEAFF
few TRBD2 TRBJ2-1 TRBV2 TGTGTTACCGGGACTAGCGGGTACAATGAGCAGTTCTTC CVTGTSGYNEQFF
few NA TRBJ2-7 TRBV7-2 TGTGCCAGCAGCCAGGTGTGGGGGCCGACTACCACTCTTGGCGAGCAGTACTTC CASSQVWGPTTTLGEQYF
NA TRBD2 TRBJ2-1 TRBV6-6 TGTGCCAGCAGTCTCTTCGGCGGGAGCTCCTACAATGAGCAGTTCTTC CASSLFGGSSYNEQFF
NA TRBD2 TRBJ2-1 TRBV24-1 TGTGCCACCAGTGATGCCGGGCTAGCGGCTAATGAGCAGTTCTTC CATSDAGLAANEQFF
few NA TRBJ2-7 TRBV2 TGTGCCAGCAGTGAAAATTACCGAAACTACGAGCAGTACTTC CASSENYRNYEQYF
NA TRBD2 TRBJ2-3 TRBV20-1 TGCAGTTGGACTAGCGGGGCCGGGAAAACTAGCACAGATACGCAGTATTTT CSWTSGAGKTSTDTQYF
few TRBD2 TRBJ2-1 TRBV4-3 TGCGCCAGCAGCCAAGAAGGTCCAGCGGGAGGGATGTACAATGAGCAGTTCTTC CASSQEGPAGGMYNEQFF